Listed below are T cell receptor beta chains from one sample, sequenced in a study of T cells after yellow fever vaccination. TCRdb reanalysed the 5' RACE reads using MiXCR and keeps one entry per CDR3 protein. Among around 500,000 distinct CDR3 sequences listed, about a fifth were seen once. Here the sequenced sample was PBMCs, taken approximately 20 days after the first yellow fever vaccination. The receptors stem from a man between 18 and 29 years old who received the YFV17D yellow fever vaccine. Both conserved end residues are part of each CDR3. A D gene is named only where the DNA matches it firmly. Size is stated for part of the rows, as once, few or many counts, or as a class when the clone is expanded.

j_call d_call v_call clone_size cdr3_nt cdr3_aa
TRBJ2-7 TRBD1 TRBV14 - TGTGCCAGCAGTCGCGACAGGGACGAGCAGTACTTC CASSRDRDEQYF
TRBJ1-6 TRBD1 TRBV4-3 - TGCGCCAGCAGCCAAGGCCGGGACAGGGTTTCACCCCTCCACTTT CASSQGRDRVSPLHF
TRBJ1-1 - TRBV9 few TGTGCCAGCAGCCCCCTTCAAATTTCAGCGGCAACTGAAGCTTTCTTT CASSPLQISAATEAFF
TRBJ1-3 - TRBV11-2 few TGTGCCAGCAGCTTCTCGCTCGGGAGCATATATTTT CASSFSLGSIYF
TRBJ2-1 TRBD2 TRBV7-2 few TGTGCCAGCAGCTTTGCGGGGGGGGGCTACAATGAGCAGTTCTTC CASSFAGGGYNEQFF
TRBJ2-1 - TRBV5-1 - TGCGCCAGCAGCTCGGCGGGGGCGGAAAATGAGCAGTTCTTC CASSSAGAENEQFF
TRBJ2-5 - TRBV5-4 - TGTGCCAGCAGCACCCAAGGATCGGGGGAGACCCAGTACTTC CASSTQGSGETQYF
TRBJ2-1 - TRBV15 - TGTGCCACCAGCAGAGACCTTATCGGGACCTACAATGAGCAGTTCTTC CATSRDLIGTYNEQFF
TRBJ2-1 - TRBV7-3 few TGTGCCAGCAGTACAGGTTTTTACTCCTACAATGAGCAGTTCTTC CASSTGFYSYNEQFF
TRBJ2-7 - TRBV5-1 - TGCGCCAGCAGCTACGGACTCTCCCCGGACGAGCAGTACTTC CASSYGLSPDEQYF
TRBJ2-5 TRBD1 TRBV7-9 - TGTGCCAGCAGCTTAGGGGACAGGACACAAGAGACCCAGTACTTC CASSLGDRTQETQYF
TRBJ2-5 - TRBV14 many TGTGCCAGCAGCCAAGACCCCCCTGGGGTAGCCATAGTGGAGACCCAGTACTTC CASSQDPPGVAIVETQYF
TRBJ2-5 - TRBV6-6 few TGTGCCAGCGGCCCTGGGACCAGGGTGTCCCAGTACTTC CASGPGTRVSQYF
TRBJ1-4 - TRBV7-2 few TGTGCCAGCACGCCAGGGTTCGGTGAAAAACTGTTTTTT CASTPGFGEKLFF
TRBJ1-4 - TRBV18 few TGTGCCAGCTCACCACCCAAACAGGGAGGTGCCTCCGGGAAACTGTTTTTT CASSPPKQGGASGKLFF
TRBJ2-2 - TRBV7-8 - TGTGCCAGCAGCTTAGGTGGGGGGGCCGGCGGGGAGCTGTTTTTT CASSLGGGAGGELFF
TRBJ2-1 - TRBV29-1 few TGCAGCGTGGTCACCGGGACCTCGGACAATGAGCAGTTCTTC CSVVTGTSDNEQFF
TRBJ2-1 TRBD2 TRBV4-3 few TGCGCCAGCAGCCAACCGGGACTAGCGGGGGGTGAGCAGTTCTTC CASSQPGLAGGEQFF
TRBJ2-1 - TRBV29-1 - TGCAGCGTTCCGACGGTATACAATGAGCAGTTCTTC CSVPTVYNEQFF
TRBJ2-1 - TRBV7-3 - TGTGCCAGCAGCCCTCGGGGGGGACAGGGTATGGGTGAGCAGTTCTTC CASSPRGGQGMGEQFF
TRBJ2-2 - TRBV5-1 few TGCGCCAGCAGCTTGCGTGGCAGGGGCGGCACCGGGGAGCTGTTTTTT CASSLRGRGGTGELFF
TRBJ1-4 TRBD1 TRBV11-2 few TGTGCCAGCAGCTTACTACCCCTTCTGAGACAGGGACGGTCTAATGAAAAACTGTTTTTT CASSLLPLLRQGRSNEKLFF
TRBJ1-1 - TRBV12-3/TRBV12-4 few TGTGCCAGCAGTCCCCACGGGGAGAACCGTAACGCTGAAGCTTTCTTT CASSPHGENRNAEAFF
TRBJ1-3 - TRBV3-1 many TGTGCCAGCAGCCCAGGGAAAAGGACACCAACTGGAAACACCATATATTTT CASSPGKRTPTGNTIYF
TRBJ2-5 - TRBV20-1 - TGCAGTGCTAGAGATCCCCTCCAGGGGGAGACCCAGTACTTC CSARDPLQGETQYF
TRBJ2-5 - TRBV11-1 - TGTGCCAGCAGCTATACCCTTTTAGGGAGCCCCGTCCAAGAGACCCAGTACTTC CASSYTLLGSPVQETQYF
TRBJ2-3 - TRBV7-6 - TGTGCCAGCAGCTCCCATAGTGTCCGGGACTTTTCCACAGATACGCAGTATTTT CASSSHSVRDFSTDTQYF
TRBJ2-1 TRBD1 TRBV27 few TGTGCCAGCCACCGGGACAGGTGGGGCAATGAGCAGTTCTTC CASHRDRWGNEQFF
TRBJ1-3 TRBD1 TRBV5-1 - TGCGCCAGCAGCTTGGCCGGGACAGTTTTTAGCTCTGGAAACACCATATATTTT CASSLAGTVFSSGNTIYF
TRBJ2-5 TRBD1 TRBV28 - TGTGCCAGCAGTGCCCCCGGGACAGGGGACGAGACCCAGTACTTC CASSAPGTGDETQYF
TRBJ2-4 TRBD1 TRBV4-3 - TGCGCCGGGACAGGGTTAGCCAAAAACATTCAGTACTTC CAGTGLAKNIQYF
TRBJ2-1 - TRBV6-2/TRBV6-3 - TGTGCCAGCACCCAAACGGTGGTCAATGAGCAGTTCTTC CASTQTVVNEQFF
TRBJ2-2 TRBD2 TRBV7-2 many TGTGCCAGCAGCTTAGATTCCGGGGGGGACACCGGGGAGCTGTTTTTT CASSLDSGGDTGELFF
TRBJ2-2 - TRBV5-1 - TGCGCCAGCAGCTTGGCCCCAAACAGGGTCCACACCGGGGAGCTGTTTTTT CASSLAPNRVHTGELFF
TRBJ2-1 TRBD2 TRBV12-3/TRBV12-4 - TGTGCCAGCAGTCACGGGGGGTTCCTTTACAATGAGCAGTTCTTC CASSHGGFLYNEQFF
TRBJ2-1 TRBD2 TRBV4-2 few TGTGCCAGCAGCTCCGTGCTAGCGGGGGGCGATGAGCAGTTCTTC CASSSVLAGGDEQFF
TRBJ2-5 - TRBV9 few TGTGCCAGCAGCGTAGACACAGGATCAGGGGAGACCCAGTACTTC CASSVDTGSGETQYF
TRBJ2-7 - TRBV7-2 many TGTGCCAGCAGCCTTGGGGGTAGCGCGTCCTACGAGCAGTACTTC CASSLGGSASYEQYF
TRBJ2-5 - TRBV11-2 - TGTGCCAGCAACCCTGGCAGGGGAATGTCGGGCCAAGAGACCCAGTACTTC CASNPGRGMSGQETQYF
TRBJ2-3 TRBD2 TRBV12-3/TRBV12-4 - TGTGCCAGCAGCCCTACATCGGGGGGTGGCCCAGATACGCAGTATTTT CASSPTSGGGPDTQYF
TRBJ1-1 - TRBV7-6 few TGTGCCAGCAGCGTAGGGACGGGGAACACTGAAGCTTTCTTT CASSVGTGNTEAFF
TRBJ1-6 TRBD1 TRBV7-2 - TGTGCCAGCAGCTTTGACAGGGATTATTCACCCCTCCACTTT CASSFDRDYSPLHF
TRBJ1-2 - TRBV2 - TGTGCCAGCAGCGAGCTTGGGGGAAGGGGCTACACCTTC CASSELGGRGYTF
TRBJ2-3 - TRBV12-3/TRBV12-4 - TGTGCCAGCAGGGAGGAGGGGAGCACAAATACGCAGTATTTT CASREEGSTNTQYF
TRBJ2-3 TRBD2 TRBV20-1 few TGCAGTGCTAGGGGGGTGCCGGGGGGACCCTTGGATACGCAGTATTTT CSARGVPGGPLDTQYF
TRBJ2-2 - TRBV5-1 - TGCGCCAGCTCGATAGGGCATGGCACCGGGGAGCTGTTTTTT CASSIGHGTGELFF
TRBJ2-7 - TRBV5-1 - TGCGCCAGCAGCTCGCTAGGGGTGGTGGGAAACGAGCAGTACTTC CASSSLGVVGNEQYF
TRBJ2-3 - TRBV12-3/TRBV12-4 - TGTGCCAGCACCTCAGAAAGGAGCCCGATTACTCACCCTCGGTATTTT CASTSERSPITHPRYF
TRBJ2-2 TRBD2 TRBV7-2 - TGTGCCAGCAGCTTCCAAGCGGGGGGGAACGGGGAGCTGTTTTTT CASSFQAGGNGELFF
TRBJ1-2 - TRBV6-5 - TGTGCCAGCAGTTACGTAGTCTTACCAACCTATGGCTACACCTTC CASSYVVLPTYGYTF
TRBJ2-5 - TRBV24-1 - TGTGCCACCAGCCCGGTCGCGGACGCTTCGCCCCAAGAGACCCAGTACTTC CATSPVADASPQETQYF